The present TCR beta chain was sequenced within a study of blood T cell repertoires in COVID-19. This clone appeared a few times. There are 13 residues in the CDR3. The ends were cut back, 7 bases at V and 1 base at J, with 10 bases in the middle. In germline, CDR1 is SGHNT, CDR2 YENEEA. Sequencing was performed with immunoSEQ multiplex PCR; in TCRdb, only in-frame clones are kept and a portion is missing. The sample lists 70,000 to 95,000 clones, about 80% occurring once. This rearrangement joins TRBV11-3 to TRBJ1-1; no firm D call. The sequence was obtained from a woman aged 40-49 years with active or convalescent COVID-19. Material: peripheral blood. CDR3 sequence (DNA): TGTGCCAGCAACACATACAGGAACACTGAAGCTTTCTTT. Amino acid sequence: CASNTYRNTEAFF.